These 6 T cell receptor beta chains were sequenced from one sample in a study of blood T cell repertoires in COVID-19. Generated by immunoSEQ multiplex PCR, the TCRdb table keeps only in-frame clones and is missing some. The repertoire holds approximately 170,000 clones, with 70% to 80% as singletons. Specimen: PBMCs or T cells enriched from blood (not recorded which). The source is a woman in her 70s in a cohort exposed to, infected with or recovered from COVID-19 (not recorded which).

This chain joins TRBV18 and TRBJ1-6; 8 bases agree with TRBD1. Germline V gives CDR1 KGHSH, CDR2 LQKENI. V gave up 6 bases and J gave up 0 bases; unmatched junction bases: 4. The CDR3 runs to 16 residues. CDR3 DNA: TGTGCCAGCTCCAAAGGACAGGGCTCCTATAATTCACCCCTCCACTTT. This encodes CASSKGQGSYNSPLHF.

The chain links TRBV5-1 to TRBJ2-7; 12 bases line up with TRBD1. The CDR3 contains 16 residues. Germline V lookup: CDR1 SGHRS, CDR2 YFSETQ. The V segment lost 0 bases and the J segment 5 bases; nucleotides outside the gene matches: 6. Here the CDR3 DNA reads TGCGCCAGCAGCTTGGCAGGGGGACAGGGGGCTCACGAGCAGTACTTC. Translated: CASSLAGGQGAHEQYF.

The V gene is TRBV5-4, the J gene TRBJ2-3; D ambiguous. This CDR3 is built from 15 residues. Germline loops: CDR1 SGHNT, CDR2 YYREEE (reference sequence). Trimming removed 0 bases at V and 3 bases at J, with 11 bases between. The CDR3 DNA is TGTGCCAGCAGCTTGGACGGTCGAGAGACAGATACGCAGTATTTT. It specifies CASSLDGRETDTQYF.

The gene calls are TRBV5-4 and TRBJ2-7; 9 positions match TRBD2. Trimming removed 2 bases from V and 5 bases from J; junction bases left unmatched: 8. CDR3 length: 15 amino acids. Germline V gives CDR1 SGHNT, CDR2 YYREEE (reference sequence). CDR3 in amino acids: CASSFRASGKNEQYF. DNA for the CDR3: TGTGCCAGCAGCTTTAGGGCTAGCGGGAAGAACGAGCAGTACTTC.

This sequence joins TRBV11-3 and TRBJ1-4; 7 bases are a match to TRBD1. This CDR3 is 13 amino acids long. Germline loops: CDR1 SGHNT, CDR2 YENEEA. V lost 5 bases, J lost 8 bases, and 5 bases stayed unmatched. Here the CDR3 reads CASSVRQGEKLFF. CDR3 in DNA: TGTGCCAGCAGCGTCCGACAGGGAGAAAAACTGTTTTTT.

The chain joins TRBV6-5 to TRBJ2-7; 8 nucleotides line up with TRBD2. V lost 9 bases and J lost 4; bases outside the gene matches: 11. CDR3 size: 14 residues. The germline V gene encodes CDR1 MNHEY and CDR2 SVGAGI. The CDR3, as DNA: TGTGCCAGTCGACGGGGGGGGAGTGAATACGAGCAGTACTTC. Translating gives CASRRGGSEYEQYF.